A single T cell receptor (beta chain) is shown here with its context. Trimming stripped 4 bases from V and 4 bases from J, with 18 bases between. From germline, CDR1 is LNHDA and CDR2 SQIVND (reference sequence). There are 16 residues in the CDR3. The data stem from a study of blood T cell repertoires in COVID-19. Across the whole study: There were acute and convalescent COVID-19 samples, and they came from the United States, Italy and Spain. Sources were T cells, B-cell-depleted T cells, or PBMCs; the material itself was cDNA or gDNA.

In the study's own analysis: Reference gene primer amplification gave nucleated cell count estimates. Generated by immunoSEQ multiplex PCR, the TCRdb table keeps only in-frame clones and is missing some. Clonal size and the V and J genes are those of that table, whereas D and trimming came from the DNA. The sample has 60,000 to 85,000 clones, roughly 89% seen once. The TCR originated in a woman in her forties or fifties with active COVID-19. The chain recombines TRBV19 with TRBJ2-3; maybe TRBD2 (6 bases). The sequenced material came from peripheral blood. The CDR3 protein is CASSRGLGGGADTQYF. Here the CDR3 DNA reads TGTGCCAGTAGTAGGGGCTTGGGAGGTGGGGCAGATACGCAGTATTTT.